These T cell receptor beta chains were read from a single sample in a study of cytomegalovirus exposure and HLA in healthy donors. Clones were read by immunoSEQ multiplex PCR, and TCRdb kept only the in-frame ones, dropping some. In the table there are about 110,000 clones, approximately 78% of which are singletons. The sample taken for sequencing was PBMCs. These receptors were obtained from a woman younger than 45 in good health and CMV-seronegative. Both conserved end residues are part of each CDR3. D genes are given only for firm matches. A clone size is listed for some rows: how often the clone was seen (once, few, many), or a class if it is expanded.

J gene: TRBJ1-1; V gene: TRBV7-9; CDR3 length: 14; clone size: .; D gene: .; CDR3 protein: CASSPQVARTEAFF; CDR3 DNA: TGTGCCAGCAGCCCGCAGGTGGCGCGCACTGAAGCTTTCTTT
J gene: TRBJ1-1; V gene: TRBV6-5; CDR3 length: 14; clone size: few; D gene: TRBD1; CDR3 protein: CASSYRTGVTEAFF; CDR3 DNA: TGTGCCAGCAGTTACCGTACAGGGGTCACTGAAGCTTTCTTT
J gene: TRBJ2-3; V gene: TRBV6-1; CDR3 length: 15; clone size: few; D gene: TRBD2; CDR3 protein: CASSGLAGGPDTQYF; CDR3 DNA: TGTGCCAGCAGTGGACTAGCGGGGGGGCCAGATACGCAGTATTTT
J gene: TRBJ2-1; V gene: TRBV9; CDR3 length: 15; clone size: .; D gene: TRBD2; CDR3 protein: CASSVDLAGAAPQFF; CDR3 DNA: TGTGCCAGCAGCGTAGATCTAGCGGGAGCAGCCCCCCAGTTCTTC
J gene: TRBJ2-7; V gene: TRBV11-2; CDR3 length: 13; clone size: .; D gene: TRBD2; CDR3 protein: CASSLSGLAEQYF; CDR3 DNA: TGTGCCAGCAGCCTATCGGGACTAGCCGAGCAGTACTTC
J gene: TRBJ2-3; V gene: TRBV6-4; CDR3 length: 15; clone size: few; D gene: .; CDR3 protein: CASSEGGGDTDTQYF; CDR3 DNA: TGTGCCAGCAGTGAAGGAGGGGGGGACACAGATACGCAGTATTTT
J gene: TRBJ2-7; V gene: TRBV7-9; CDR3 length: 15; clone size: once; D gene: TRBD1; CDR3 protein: CASSLGQGDRYEQYF; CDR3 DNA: TGTGCCAGCAGCTTGGGACAGGGGGATCGCTACGAGCAGTACTTC
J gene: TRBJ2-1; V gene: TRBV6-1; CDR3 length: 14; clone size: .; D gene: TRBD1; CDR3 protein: CASSDAGQVSEQFF; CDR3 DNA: TGTGCCAGCAGTGATGCGGGACAGGTTAGCGAGCAGTTCTTC
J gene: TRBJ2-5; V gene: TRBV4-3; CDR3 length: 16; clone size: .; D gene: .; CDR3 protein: CASSQAGEGAQETQYF; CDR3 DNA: TGCGCCAGCAGCCAAGCGGGAGAGGGGGCGCAAGAGACCCAGTACTTC
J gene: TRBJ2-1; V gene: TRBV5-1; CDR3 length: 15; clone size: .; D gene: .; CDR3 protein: CASSLMGSSYNEQFF; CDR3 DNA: TGCGCCAGCAGCTTGATGGGGAGCTCCTACAATGAGCAGTTCTTC
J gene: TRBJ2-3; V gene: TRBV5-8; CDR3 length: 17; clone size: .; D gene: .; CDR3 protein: CASSLERQRTSTDTQYF; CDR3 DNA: TGTGCCAGCAGCTTGGAGCGGCAGAGGACTAGCACAGATACGCAGTATTTT
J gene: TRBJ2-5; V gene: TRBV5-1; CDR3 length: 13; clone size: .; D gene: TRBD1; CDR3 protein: CASSEQGAETQYF; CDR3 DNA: TGCGCCAGCAGCGAACAGGGGGCCGAGACCCAGTACTTC
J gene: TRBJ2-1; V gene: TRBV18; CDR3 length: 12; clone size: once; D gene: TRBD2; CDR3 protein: CASSPRGGEQFF; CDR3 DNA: TGTGCCAGCTCACCACGGGGGGGTGAGCAGTTCTTC
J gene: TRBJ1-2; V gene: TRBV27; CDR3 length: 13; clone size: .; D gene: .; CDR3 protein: CASILAPRYGYTF; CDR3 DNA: TGTGCCAGCATTCTGGCTCCCCGATATGGCTACACCTTC
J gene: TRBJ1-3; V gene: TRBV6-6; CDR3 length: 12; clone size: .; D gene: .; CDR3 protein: CASRTDRGTIYF; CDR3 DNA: TGTGCCAGCAGGACTGACCGGGGAACCATATATTTT
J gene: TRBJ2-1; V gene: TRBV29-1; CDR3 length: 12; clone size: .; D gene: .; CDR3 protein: CSVRDSHNEQFF; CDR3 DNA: TGCAGCGTACGTGACTCCCACAATGAGCAGTTCTTC
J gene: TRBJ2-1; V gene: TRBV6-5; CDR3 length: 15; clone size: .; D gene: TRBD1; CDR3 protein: CASSLSPFSRTGEFF; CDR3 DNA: TGTGCCAGCAGTTTATCCCCCTTCAGTAGGACAGGGGAGTTCTTC
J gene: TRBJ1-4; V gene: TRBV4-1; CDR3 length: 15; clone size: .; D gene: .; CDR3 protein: CASSQMTALNEKLFF; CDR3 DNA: TGCGCCAGCAGCCAAATGACAGCCTTAAATGAAAAACTGTTTTTT
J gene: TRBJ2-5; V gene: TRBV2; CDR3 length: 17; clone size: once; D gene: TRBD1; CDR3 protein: CASRLFMGQGLQETQYF; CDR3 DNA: TGTGCCAGCAGGCTGTTTATGGGACAGGGGCTCCAAGAGACCCAGTACTTC
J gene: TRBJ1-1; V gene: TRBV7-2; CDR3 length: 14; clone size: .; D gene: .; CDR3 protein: CASSHTRMNTEAFF; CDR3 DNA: TGTGCCAGCAGCCACACACGTATGAACACTGAAGCTTTCTTT
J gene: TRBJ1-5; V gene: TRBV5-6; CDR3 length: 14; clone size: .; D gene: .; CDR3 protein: CASSSFLSNQPQHF; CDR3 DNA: TGTGCCAGCAGCTCCTTCCTTAGCAATCAGCCCCAGCATTTT
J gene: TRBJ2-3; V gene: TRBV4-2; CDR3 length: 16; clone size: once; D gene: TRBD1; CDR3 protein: CASSQGLQGATDTQYF; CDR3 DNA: TGTGCCAGCAGCCAAGGTTTACAGGGGGCTACAGATACGCAGTATTTT
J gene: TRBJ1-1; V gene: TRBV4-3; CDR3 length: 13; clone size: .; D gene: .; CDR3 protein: CASSLIIRGEAFF; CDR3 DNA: TGCGCCAGCAGCCTTATAATCAGGGGTGAAGCTTTCTTT
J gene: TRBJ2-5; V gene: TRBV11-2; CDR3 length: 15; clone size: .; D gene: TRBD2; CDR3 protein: CASSFLGAGQETQYF; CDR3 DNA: TGTGCCAGCAGCTTTCTCGGAGCGGGGCAAGAGACCCAGTACTTC
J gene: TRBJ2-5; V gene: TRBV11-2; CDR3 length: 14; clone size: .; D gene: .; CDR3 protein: CASSISGRQETQYF; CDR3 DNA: TGTGCCAGCAGCATATCGGGGAGACAAGAGACCCAGTACTTC
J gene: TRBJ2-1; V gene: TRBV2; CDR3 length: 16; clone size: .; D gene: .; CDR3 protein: CASSEVLRGIDNEQFF; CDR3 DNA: TGTGCCAGCAGTGAAGTTCTAAGGGGAATCGACAATGAGCAGTTCTTC